A single sample is the source of the 32 T cell receptor beta chains below, sequenced in a study of blood T cells in healthy people across ages. A second PCR of 7 to 11 cycles used a sample-barcoded 5' primer and a J-beta primer mix. TCRdb recomputed calls from the 5' RACE reads with MiXCR, one row per CDR3 protein. The sample has more than 800,000 distinct CDR3 sequences, under 45% seen once. The sample was blood. These receptors came from a woman aged 55-69 years in good health.

This clonotype has a count of ten or more. V usage is TRBV6-5 and J usage is TRBJ1-1; D gene unclear. V dropped 6 bases and J dropped 11 bases, with 19 bases sitting between them. The length of the CDR3 is 13 residues. Germline V gene data show CDR1 as MNHEY and CDR2 as SVGAGI. Here the CDR3 DNA reads TGTGCCAGCAGAGCTCTCGGAGGGCTGAGTGCTTTCTTT. Amino acid sequence: CASRALGGLSAFF.

The chain recombines TRBV7-6 with TRBJ1-5; 10 nucleotides line up with TRBD1. Germline assignment: CDR1 SGHVS and CDR2 FNYEAQ. CDR3 length: 15 residues. The V gene end was trimmed by 3 bases and the J gene end by 6 bases; junction bases not matched to a gene: 5. CDR3 in amino acids: CASSLGTGEGQPQHF. The CDR3 DNA reads as TGTGCCAGCAGCTTGGGGACAGGGGAAGGTCAGCCCCAGCATTTT.

This chain connects TRBV13 to TRBJ1-6; D not resolved. The CDR3 totals 14 residues. Germline V gene sequence: CDR1 PRHDT, CDR2 FYEKMQ (reference sequence). The V gene lost 4 bases and the J gene lost 6 bases, with 10 bases spanning the gap. The CDR3 reads CASSSEMGNSPLHF. The CDR3 DNA reads as TGTGCCAGCAGCTCGGAGATGGGTAATTCACCCCTCCACTTT.

This chain connects TRBV5-1 to TRBJ2-1; 8 bases match TRBD2. V shed 2 bases and J 2 bases; nucleotides not matched to a gene: 3. Germline CDR1 reads SGHRS; CDR2 reads YFSETQ. This CDR3 region has 15 residues. The CDR3 is CASSFSGATYNEQFF. The CDR3 nucleotides are TGCGCCAGCAGCTTTAGCGGGGCCACCTACAATGAGCAGTTCTTC.

With regard to this clonotype: Possible read error: a much larger clone is one base away. The chain links TRBV9 to TRBJ2-3; D may be TRBD1 (5 bases). The V end was cut by 6 bases, the J end by 1 base, with 12 bases between. The germline gives CDR1 SGDLS, CDR2 YYNGEE. CDR3 length: 14 residues. The CDR3 nucleotides are TGTGCCAGCAACGTCCAGGGCGGCACAGATACGCAGTATTTT. It specifies CASNVQGGTDTQYF.

V is TRBV29-1 and J is TRBJ2-4, with D perhaps TRBD1 (6 bases). The CDR3 has 14 amino acids. In germline, CDR1 is SQVTM, CDR2 ANQGSEA. CDR3 sequence: CGASRDTWGSIQYF. In nucleotides, the CDR3 is TGCGGCGCTTCCCGGGACACCTGGGGTAGCATTCAGTACTTC.

The chain recombines TRBV3-1 with TRBJ2-7; unclear D gene. CDR1 and CDR2 (germline): LGHDT, YNNKEL (reference sequence). This CDR3 spans 14 amino acids. Deletions cut 0 bases from V and 1 base from J, with 7 bases between. CDR3 sequence (DNA): TGTGCCAGCAGCCAAGAGATAGGATCCTACGAGCAGTACTTC. As protein: CASSQEIGSYEQYF.

The sample holds a few counts of this clonotype. This rearrangement joins TRBV6-1 to TRBJ2-5; a possible D gene is TRBD2 (6 bases). This CDR3 is built from 16 residues. V was cut by 7 bases and J by 5 bases, with 23 bases left in between. Germline V gene data show CDR1 as MNHNS and CDR2 as SASEGT. The CDR3 sequence: CASKERGTRFWETQYF. CDR3 in DNA: TGTGCCAGCAAAGAACGGGGGACGAGGTTCTGGGAGACCCAGTACTTC.

This rearrangement joins TRBV25-1 to TRBJ1-1, with unresolved D. CDR1 and CDR2 (germline): MGHDK, SYGVNS. This CDR3 has 17 residues. V was cut by 0 bases and J by 0 bases, with 14 bases left in between. CDR3 in amino acids: CASSEYILKDLNTEAFF. The CDR3 bases are TGTGCCAGCAGTGAATATATTCTGAAGGACCTGAACACTGAAGCTTTCTTT.

This clonotype showed up just a few times. V usage is TRBV29-1 and J usage is TRBJ1-1; D uncertain. Germline values: CDR1 SQVTM, CDR2 ANQGSEA. This CDR3 has 15 residues. V lost 6 bases to trimming and J lost 5 bases, with 22 bases between them. The CDR3 loop reads CSVMDPRGRGTEAFF. In DNA form, the CDR3 reads TGCAGCGTGATGGACCCCAGAGGCCGGGGTACTGAAGCTTTCTTT.

This clonotype was observed at least ten times. An end of the junction differs from the germline gene, which may be a read error. The chain links TRBV5-1 to TRBJ2-1; 7 bases are a match to TRBD2. Germline V lookup: CDR1 SGHRS, CDR2 YFSETQ. CDR3 size: 15 residues. CDR3 coding DNA: TGTGCCAGCAGCTTGACGGGGGGCTCCTACAATGAGCAGTTCTTC. Amino acid sequence: CASSLTGGSYNEQFF. Together with reference TRBV5-1 and TRBJ2-1, the CDR3 gives the full variable domain: KAGVTQTPRYLIKTRGQQVTLSCSPISGHRSVSWYQQTPGQGLQFLFEYFSETQRNKGNFPGRFSGRQFSNSRSEMNVSTLELGDSALYLCASSLTGGSYNEQFFGPGTRLTVL.

The chain has TRBV20-1 and TRBJ2-7; the D is unclear. The CDR3 loop spans 12 amino acids. Trimming left V 3 bases short and J 3 bases short, with 9 bases between. CDR1 DFQATT and CDR2 SNEGSKA come from the germline V gene (reference sequence). CDR3 nucleotides: TGCAGTGCTAGCACGGGCGACTACGAGCAGTACTTC. It yields the protein CSASTGDYEQYF.

This clonotype was seen once. The rearrangement uses TRBV5-1 and TRBJ2-1, with D uncertain. V gave up 7 bases and J gave up 0 bases, with 14 bases separating them. This CDR3 is 15 amino acids long. Germline CDR1 SGHRS, CDR2 YFSETQ. The chain's CDR3 is CASSAEWSSYNEQFF. The DNA of the CDR3 is TGCGCCAGCTCCGCGGAATGGAGCTCCTACAATGAGCAGTTCTTC.

This clonotype occurred a few times. CDR3 region: CSASPSGTLAKNIQYF. CDR3 DNA: TGCAGTGCTAGTCCTAGCGGGACATTAGCCAAAAACATTCAGTACTTC. The genes are TRBV20-1 and TRBJ2-4, with TRBD2 identical over 9 bases. Germline CDR1 reads DFQATT; CDR2 reads SNEGSKA (reference sequence). Germline trimming cut 3 bases from V and 0 bases from J; bases unmatched to any gene: 6. The CDR3 consists of 16 residues.

The chain recombines TRBV2 with TRBJ2-3; 9 bases agree with TRBD1. Trimming removed 6 bases from V and 6 bases from J; junction bases left unmatched: 10. CDR3 length: 15 amino acids. From germline, CDR1 is SNHLY and CDR2 FYNNEI. CDR3 sequence reads: CASSRDRAPADTQYF. As DNA, the CDR3 is TGTGCCAGCAGCCGGGACAGGGCTCCGGCGGATACGCAGTATTTT. Supplemented by reference TRBV2 and TRBJ2-3, the full variable domain reads EPEVTQTPSHQVTQMGQEVILRCVPISNHLYFYWYRQILGQKVEFLVSFYNNEISEKSEIFDDQFSVERPDGSNFTLKIRSTKLEDSAMYFCASSRDRAPADTQYFGPGTRLTVL.

The rearrangement links TRBV3-1 to TRBJ1-4; D unclear. Germline V gene data show CDR1 as LGHDT and CDR2 as YNNKEL (reference sequence). V was trimmed by 1 base and J by 8 bases, leaving 14 bases between them. This CDR3 contains 15 residues. The CDR3 coding sequence is TGTGCCAGCAGCCAAGGCGGGAGGTTTAGGGAAAAACTGTTTTTT. Translated: CASSQGGRFREKLFF.

V and J are TRBV7-9 and TRBJ1-5; TRBD1 is a possible D gene (5 bases). Germline values: CDR1 SEHNR, CDR2 FQNEAQ (reference sequence). With 1 base removed from V and 3 bases from J, the gap between germline ends came to 10 bases. The CDR3 spans 15 residues. For the CDR3, the DNA is TGTGCCAGCAGCTTAGGAGGGGCGGCCAATCAGCCCCAGCATTTT. Translated: CASSLGGAANQPQHF.

This clonotype was observed a few times. This rearrangement joins TRBV20-1 to TRBJ2-7, with TRBD2 as a possible D gene (6 bases). Germline V lookup: CDR1 DFQATT, CDR2 SNEGSKA (reference sequence). The CDR3 consists of 14 residues. Trimming removed 3 bases at V and 3 bases at J, with 15 bases between. The CDR3 DNA sequence: TGCAGTGCTAGCTTACTAGCTGCTAACTACGAGCAGTACTTC. This encodes CSASLLAANYEQYF.

The chain couples TRBV6-1 to TRBJ1-2; perhaps TRBD1 as D (5 bases). The CDR3 is 11 residues long. Per the germline V gene, CDR1 is MNHNS and CDR2 is SASEGT. The germline V and J ends were trimmed by 10 bases and 11 bases, with 17 bases remaining between them. The CDR3 sequence is CATTERDLYTF. The CDR3 DNA reads TGTGCCACCACTGAACGGGACCTGTACACCTTC.

This clonotype was counted only a few times. The CDR3 DNA follows: TGTGCCAGCAGCGCCACTAGCGGGAGTCACAATGAGCAGTTCTTC. Translated, it gives CASSATSGSHNEQFF. This rearrangement joins TRBV9 to TRBJ2-1, with 11 bases matching TRBD2. Germline V gene data show CDR1 as SGDLS and CDR2 as YYNGEE. CDR3 length equals 15 residues. The V and J ends lost 3 bases and 5 bases, in that order; junction bases with no gene match: 4.

The chain has TRBV4-3 and TRBJ2-1; TRBD1 matches 8 bases. This CDR3 spans 13 amino acids. With V trimmed by 3 bases and J by 9 bases, 4 bases remained unmatched. Germline lookup yields CDR1 LGHNA and CDR2 YSLEER. The CDR3 protein is CASSQDDRGEQFF. CDR3 sequence (DNA): TGCGCCAGCAGCCAGGATGACAGGGGTGAGCAGTTCTTC.

The chain uses TRBV27 and TRBJ1-2, with 11 bases matching TRBD1. The CDR3 extends over 16 amino acids. V was clipped by 5 bases and J by 1 base; unmatched bases: 6. Germline V gives CDR1 MNHEY, CDR2 SMNVEV (reference sequence). This CDR3 reads CASSPRTGGVNYGYTF. The CDR3 bases are TGTGCCAGCAGTCCGAGGACAGGGGGCGTTAACTATGGCTACACCTTC.

There are a few counts of this clonotype. The chain is built from TRBV10-3 and TRBJ1-6; D unclear. CDR3 length equals 16 residues. Trimming removed 10 bases from V and 0 bases from J, with 16 bases in between. Germline loops: CDR1 ENHRY, CDR2 SYGVKD. CDR3 in DNA: TGTGCCACAGCATCGACCGCGAGCTCCTATAATTCACCCCTCCACTTT. Translation gives CATASTASSYNSPLHF.

The chain couples TRBV14 to TRBJ2-7; 13 nucleotides line up with TRBD2. The CDR3 is 18 residues long. CDR1 SGHDN and CDR2 FVKESK come from the germline V gene. Trimming removed 1 base from V and 3 bases from J; junction bases left unmatched: 9. CDR3 bases: TGTGCCAGCAGCCAAGTGGTGGGACTAGCGGGATTGATCTACGAGCAGTACTTC. Residues: CASSQVVGLAGLIYEQYF.

This clonotype has only a few counts. This sequence joins TRBV5-1 and TRBJ1-6; no clear D. The CDR3 sequence is 14 residues long. Trimming shortened V by 4 bases and J by 7 bases, and 12 bases separated the two germline ends. Per germline, CDR1 SGHRS and CDR2 YFSETQ. This CDR3 is CASSPGRHNSPLHF. In DNA form, the CDR3 reads TGCGCCAGCAGCCCCGGCAGGCACAATTCACCCCTCCACTTT.

The chain combines TRBV12-3 or TRBV12-4 with TRBJ1-2, with 9 bases matching TRBD1. V gave up 7 bases and J gave up 7 bases; unmatched junction bases: 7. This CDR3 comprises 13 residues. CDR3 DNA: TGTGCCAGCACACCCGGGACAGGGAGTGGCTACACCTTC. Residues: CASTPGTGSGYTF.

The chain couples TRBV27 to TRBJ2-7; D may be TRBD1 (7 bases). Germline-derived CDR1 and CDR2 are MNHEY and SMNVEV (reference sequence). This CDR3 comprises 15 residues. With 2 bases removed from V and 8 bases from J, the gap between germline ends came to 19 bases. CDR3 residues: CASSLESGAGGKQYF. The CDR3 DNA sequence: TGTGCCAGCAGTTTAGAGTCCGGAGCAGGGGGGAAGCAGTACTTC.

This chain joins TRBV19 and TRBJ2-1, with 8 bases matching TRBD2. Per germline, CDR1 LNHDA and CDR2 SQIVND (reference sequence). J gave up 5 bases and V 1 base, and 10 bases lay outside the gene matches. The CDR3 length is 17 residues. The CDR3: CASSIGGEVSGNNEQFF. The CDR3 DNA sequence: TGTGCCAGTAGTATAGGAGGGGAGGTTAGCGGGAACAATGAGCAGTTCTTC.

The chain combines TRBV12-3 or TRBV12-4 with TRBJ1-5; D remains unclear. The length of the CDR3 is 14 residues. V lost 3 bases, J lost 3 bases, and 9 bases lay in between. CDR3 DNA: TGTGCCAGCAGTTTTGGCCCGTTCAATCAGCCCCAGCATTTT. Translating it yields CASSFGPFNQPQHF.

The CDR3 protein is CASSYNRGGEQYF. The CDR3 bases are TGTGCCAGCAGTTACAACAGGGGTGGCGAGCAGTACTTC. The genes are TRBV27 and TRBJ2-7; 7 bases match TRBD1. Germline lookup yields CDR1 MNHEY and CDR2 SMNVEV (reference sequence). J gave up 6 bases and V 4 bases, and 6 bases lay outside the gene matches. CDR3 length equals 13 residues.

This clonotype was observed a few times. The genes are TRBV29-1 and TRBJ2-7; D uncertain. CDR3 length: 14 amino acids. Per the germline V gene, CDR1 is SQVTM and CDR2 is ANQGSEA. The V end was cut by 1 base, the J end by 3 bases, with 13 bases between. The CDR3 region is CSVEVGQVSYEQYF. CDR3 in DNA: TGCAGCGTTGAAGTTGGGCAGGTGAGCTACGAGCAGTACTTC.

The rearrangement joins TRBV5-1 to TRBJ2-7; the D is unclear. This CDR3 has 13 residues. Looked up from germline, CDR1 is SGHRS and CDR2 is YFSETQ. Trimming left V 4 bases short and J 1 base short, with 9 bases between. CDR3 region: CASSLDKSYEQYF. The CDR3, as DNA: TGCGCCAGCAGCCTAGACAAGTCCTACGAGCAGTACTTC.